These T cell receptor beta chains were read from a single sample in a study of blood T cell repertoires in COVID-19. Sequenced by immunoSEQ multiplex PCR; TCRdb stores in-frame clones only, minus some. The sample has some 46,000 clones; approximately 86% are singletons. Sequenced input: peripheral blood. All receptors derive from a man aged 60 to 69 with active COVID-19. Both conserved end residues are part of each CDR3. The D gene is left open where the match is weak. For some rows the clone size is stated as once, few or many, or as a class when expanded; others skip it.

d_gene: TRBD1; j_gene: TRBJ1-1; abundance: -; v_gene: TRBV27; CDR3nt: TGTGCCAGCAGTAGGGGACAGGGGACGAACACTGAAGCTTTCTTT; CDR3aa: CASSRGQGTNTEAFF
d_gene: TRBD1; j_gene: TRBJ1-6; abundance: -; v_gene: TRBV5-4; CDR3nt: TGTGCCAGCAGCCCACGATCCGGGACAGGGGTGTCACCCCTCCACTTT; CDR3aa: CASSPRSGTGVSPLHF
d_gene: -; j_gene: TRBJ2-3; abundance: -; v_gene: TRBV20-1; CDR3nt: TGCAGTGCTAGAGTAAAAGATACGCAGTATTTT; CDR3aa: CSARVKDTQYF
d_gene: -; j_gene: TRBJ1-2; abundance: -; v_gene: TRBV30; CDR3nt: TGTGCCTGGAGTGGAGTAGCTAACTATGGCTACACCTTC; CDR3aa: CAWSGVANYGYTF
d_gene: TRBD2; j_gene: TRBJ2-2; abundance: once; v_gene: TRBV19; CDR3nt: TGTGCCAGTAGTCGGACTAGCGGGAGCGGGGAGCTGTTTTTT; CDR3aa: CASSRTSGSGELFF
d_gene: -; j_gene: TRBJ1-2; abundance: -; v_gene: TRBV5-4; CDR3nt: TGTGCCAGCAGCTCCCAGGAGGAGAGAGGCTACACCTTC; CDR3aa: CASSSQEERGYTF
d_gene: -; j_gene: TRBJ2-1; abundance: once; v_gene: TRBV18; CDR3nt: TGTGCCAGCTCACCAAAAGTGGATATCCGGGCAGGGAATGAGCAGTTCTTC; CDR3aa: CASSPKVDIRAGNEQFF
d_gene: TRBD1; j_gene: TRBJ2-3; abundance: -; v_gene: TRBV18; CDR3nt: TGTGCCAGCTCACCATCTTTCTCGGGACAGAGGGTAGATACGCAGTATTTT; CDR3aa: CASSPSFSGQRVDTQYF
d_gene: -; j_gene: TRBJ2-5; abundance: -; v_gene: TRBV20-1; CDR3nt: TGCAGTGCGAGTGGGGCAGTCCAAGAGACCCAGTACTTC; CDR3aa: CSASGAVQETQYF
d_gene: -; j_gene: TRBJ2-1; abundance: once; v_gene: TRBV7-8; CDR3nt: TGTGCCAGCAGCTCTGGTCCCGGAAGGGGTAACAATGAGCAGTTCTTC; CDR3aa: CASSSGPGRGNNEQFF
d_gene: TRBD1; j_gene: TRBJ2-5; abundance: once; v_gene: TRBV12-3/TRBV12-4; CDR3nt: TGTGCCAGCAGGACAGGGAATGGGGAGACCCAGTACTTC; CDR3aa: CASRTGNGETQYF
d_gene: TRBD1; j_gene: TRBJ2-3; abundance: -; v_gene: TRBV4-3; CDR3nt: TGCGCCAGCAGCCAAGATCACAGGGGGCTGGCAGATACGCAGTATTTT; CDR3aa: CASSQDHRGLADTQYF
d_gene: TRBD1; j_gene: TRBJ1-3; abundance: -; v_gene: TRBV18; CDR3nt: TGTGCCAGCTCACCGGGACAGGGCGGAAACACCATATATTTT; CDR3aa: CASSPGQGGNTIYF
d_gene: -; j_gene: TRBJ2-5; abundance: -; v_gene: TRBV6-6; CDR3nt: TGTGCCAGCAGTTACTCCGGGGAATGGGAGACCCAGTACTTC; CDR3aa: CASSYSGEWETQYF
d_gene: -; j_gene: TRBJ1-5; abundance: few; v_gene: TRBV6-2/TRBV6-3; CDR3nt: TGTGCCAGCAGTGCCTGGAGGAATCAGCCCCAGCATTTT; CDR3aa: CASSAWRNQPQHF
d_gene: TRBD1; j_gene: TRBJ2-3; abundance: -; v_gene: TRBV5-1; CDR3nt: TGCGCCAGCAGCGAAGAGGACAGGGGGCTGGGAGATACGCAGTATTTT; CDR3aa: CASSEEDRGLGDTQYF
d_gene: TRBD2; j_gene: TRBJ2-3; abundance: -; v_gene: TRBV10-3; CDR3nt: TGTGCCATCAGAGAGGGACTAGCTAGCACAGATACGCAGTATTTT; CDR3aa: CAIREGLASTDTQYF
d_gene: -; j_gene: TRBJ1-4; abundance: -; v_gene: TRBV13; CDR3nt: TGTGCCAGCAGCGGCACACGGCGGGGTAATGAAAAACTGTTTTTT; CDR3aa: CASSGTRRGNEKLFF
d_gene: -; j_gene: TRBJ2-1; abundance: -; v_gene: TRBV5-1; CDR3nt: TGCGCCAGCAGCTTGGGACAGAACTACAATGAGCAGTTCTTC; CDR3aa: CASSLGQNYNEQFF
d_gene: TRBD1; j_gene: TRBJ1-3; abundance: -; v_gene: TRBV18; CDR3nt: TGTGCCAGCTCACCGACAGGGTACGGAAACACCATATATTTT; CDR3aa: CASSPTGYGNTIYF
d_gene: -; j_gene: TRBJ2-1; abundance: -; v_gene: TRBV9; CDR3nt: TGTGCCAGCAGCGTAGCCCAAGCGCCCTCCTACAATGAGCAGTTCTTC; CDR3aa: CASSVAQAPSYNEQFF
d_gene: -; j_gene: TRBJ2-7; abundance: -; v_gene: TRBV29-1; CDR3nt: TGCAGCTGTGCAGTAGACAGACTTTACGAGCAGTACTTC; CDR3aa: CSCAVDRLYEQYF
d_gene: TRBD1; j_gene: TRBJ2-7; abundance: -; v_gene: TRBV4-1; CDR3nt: TGCGCCAGCAGCCAAGAGGGGACAGGCCGGCGCACACGGGAGCAGTACTTC; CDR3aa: CASSQEGTGRRTREQYF
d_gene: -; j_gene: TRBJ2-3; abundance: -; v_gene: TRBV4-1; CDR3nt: TGCGCCAGCAGCCAAATCCAGGGTGGAGATACGCAGTATTTT; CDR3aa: CASSQIQGGDTQYF
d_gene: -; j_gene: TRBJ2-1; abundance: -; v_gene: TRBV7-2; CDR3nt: TGTGCCAGCAGGCCCGACTCCAATGAGCAGTTCTTC; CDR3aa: CASRPDSNEQFF
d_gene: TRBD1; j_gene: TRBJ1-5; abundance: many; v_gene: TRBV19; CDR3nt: TGTGCCAGTAGTATTAAGGGACAGGGGGGTCAGCCCCAGCATTTT; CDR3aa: CASSIKGQGGQPQHF
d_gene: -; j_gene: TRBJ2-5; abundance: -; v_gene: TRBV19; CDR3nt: TGTGCCAGTAGTCCCGGTTCCGCTGGAGCGCAAGAGACCCAGTACTTC; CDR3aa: CASSPGSAGAQETQYF
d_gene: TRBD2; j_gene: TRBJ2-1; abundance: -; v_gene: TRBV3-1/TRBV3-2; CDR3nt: TGTGCCAGCAGCCAAGAGGGACGGCGGGGGGGCCGCAATGAGCAGTTCTTC; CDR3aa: CASSQEGRRGGRNEQFF
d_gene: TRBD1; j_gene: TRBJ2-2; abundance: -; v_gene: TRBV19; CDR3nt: TGTGCCAGTACCCAACTCCGGACAGGGGCCGAAGGTGGGACCGGGGAGCTGTTTTTT; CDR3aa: CASTQLRTGAEGGTGELFF
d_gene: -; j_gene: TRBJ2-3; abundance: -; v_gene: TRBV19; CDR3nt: TGTGCCAGTAGTATAGGCGGGACAGCCACAGATACGCAGTATTTT; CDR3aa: CASSIGGTATDTQYF
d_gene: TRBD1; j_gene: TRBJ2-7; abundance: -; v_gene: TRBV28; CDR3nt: TGTGCCAGCAGTTCCGGACAGGGACCCTACGAGCAGTACTTC; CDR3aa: CASSSGQGPYEQYF
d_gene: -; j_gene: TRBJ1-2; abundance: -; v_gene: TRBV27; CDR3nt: TGTGCCAGCAGTGCCCGACAGAACCAGAACTATGGCTACACCTTC; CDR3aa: CASSARQNQNYGYTF
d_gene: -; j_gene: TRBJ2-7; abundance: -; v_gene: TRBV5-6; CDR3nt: TGTGCCAGCAGCTTGTCTAGCATCTACGAGCAGTACTTC; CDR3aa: CASSLSSIYEQYF
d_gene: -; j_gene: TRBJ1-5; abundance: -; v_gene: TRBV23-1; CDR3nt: TGCGCCAGCAGTCAATGGACGGGGGGTGCCTGCCAGCCCCAGCATTTT; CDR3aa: CASSQWTGGACQPQHF
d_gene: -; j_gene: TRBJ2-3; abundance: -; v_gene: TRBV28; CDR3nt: TGTGCCAGCAGTTCAACAGATACGCAGTATTTT; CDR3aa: CASSSTDTQYF
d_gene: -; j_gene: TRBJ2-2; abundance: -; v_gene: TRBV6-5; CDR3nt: TGTGCCAGCAGTTACTCGGGGCAGCTCCACACCGGGGAGCTGTTTTTT; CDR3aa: CASSYSGQLHTGELFF
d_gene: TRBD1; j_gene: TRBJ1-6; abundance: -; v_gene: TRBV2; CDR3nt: TGTGCCAGCAGCGGGACAGCTAATTCACCCCTCCACTTT; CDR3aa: CASSGTANSPLHF
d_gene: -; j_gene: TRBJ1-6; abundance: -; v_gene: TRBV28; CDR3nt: TGTGCCAGCAGTCCGCACAGGGCTTATAATTCACCCCTCCACTTT; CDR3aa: CASSPHRAYNSPLHF
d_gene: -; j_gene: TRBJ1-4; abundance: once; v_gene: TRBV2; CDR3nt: TGTGCCAGCAGTGAAATGGGAGGGGAAAAACTGTTTTTT; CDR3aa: CASSEMGGEKLFF
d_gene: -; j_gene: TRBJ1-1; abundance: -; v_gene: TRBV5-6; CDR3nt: TGTGCCAGCAGCGGCTCAGGGGTTGGAGCTTTCTTT; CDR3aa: CASSGSGVGAFF
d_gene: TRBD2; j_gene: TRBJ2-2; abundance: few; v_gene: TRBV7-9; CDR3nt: TGTGCCAGCAGCGCCTTGGGGGGGTCCGGGGAGCTGTTTTTT; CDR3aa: CASSALGGSGELFF
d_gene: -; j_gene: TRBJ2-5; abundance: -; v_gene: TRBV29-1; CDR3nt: TGCAGCGTTGAACTAGAGACCCAGTACTTC; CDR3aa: CSVELETQYF
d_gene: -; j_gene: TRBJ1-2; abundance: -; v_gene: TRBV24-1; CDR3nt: TGTGCCACCAGTGACTCCGGACACGATATAACTAACTATGGCTACACCTTC; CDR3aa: CATSDSGHDITNYGYTF
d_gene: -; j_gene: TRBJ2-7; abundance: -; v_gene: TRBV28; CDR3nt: TGTGCCAGCAGCCGGACTACCTTCTCCTACGAGCAGTACTTC; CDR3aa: CASSRTTFSYEQYF